Listed here are 10 T cell receptor beta chains from one sample, sequenced in a study of CD8+ T cells in alopecia areata. The treatment here: oral pan-JAK inhibitor, 5-10 mg twice daily. RNA was extracted and reverse transcribed into cDNA as the sequencing template. Clones were sequenced by immunoSEQ multiplex PCR, and TCRdb holds only the in-frame ones, with some missing. The sample has roughly 110,000 clones; 65% to 85% are singletons. The specimen comprised CD8+ T cells sorted from blood, sampled at week 24, from a patient treated with tofacitinib. All receptors derive from a human donor with alopecia areata.

The chain is built from TRBV20-1 and TRBJ1-1, with no clear D. Trimming pared 6 bases from V and 4 bases from J, leaving 9 bases between. Germline V gene sequence: CDR1 DFQATT, CDR2 SNEGSKA (reference sequence). The CDR3 extends over 11 amino acids. CDR3 nucleotides: TGCAGTGCCCCGGAAAGCACTGAAGCTTTCTTT. It yields the protein CSAPESTEAFF.

This clone appeared once. The chain links TRBV7-9 to TRBJ2-5; D is uncertain. Germline CDR1 is SEHNR and CDR2 is FQNEAQ (reference sequence). This CDR3 is built from 12 residues. Between the trimmed V and J ends, which lost 0 bases and 7 bases, there was a span of 6 bases. The CDR3 sequence is CASSLAPRTQYF. In DNA, the CDR3 is TGTGCCAGCAGCTTAGCGCCGAGGACCCAGTACTTC.

CDR3 coding DNA: TGTGCCAGCAGCTCCATTACCGGGACAGGGGATGGCTACACCTTC. It specifies CASSSITGTGDGYTF. V gene TRBV5-5 combines with J gene TRBJ1-2, with TRBD1 identical over 10 bases. With V trimmed by 3 bases and J by 6 bases, 8 bases remained unmatched. The germline CDR1 and CDR2 sequences are SGHKS and YYEKEE (reference sequence). This CDR3 spans 15 amino acids.

V usage is TRBV6-5 and J usage is TRBJ2-5; the D gene is possibly TRBD2 (5 bases). This CDR3 contains 14 residues. V was shortened by 2 bases and J by 5 bases, with 12 bases between the two germline ends. CDR1 is MNHEY, CDR2 SVGAGI, per germline. Written as DNA, the CDR3 is TGTGCCAGCAGTTACCGAGGGTTAGGGGAGACCCAGTACTTC. It encodes CASSYRGLGETQYF.

Comment on this clone: The sample carries other DNA sequences with the same CDR3. The genes are TRBV29-1 and TRBJ2-7; D possibly uses TRBD1 or TRBD2 (6 bases each). Germline loops: CDR1 SQVTM, CDR2 ANQGSEA. The CDR3 runs 13 residues. Trimming stripped 3 bases from V and 3 bases from J, with 12 bases between. The CDR3 loop is CSVEGGRDYEQYF. The DNA for the CDR3 is TGCAGCGTTGAGGGGGGCAGGGACTACGAGCAGTACTTC.

This chain links TRBV7-9 with TRBJ1-4; D is undetermined. With 5 bases removed from V and 6 bases from J, the gap between germline ends came to 13 bases. There are 14 residues in the CDR3. Germline lookup yields CDR1 SEHNR and CDR2 FQNEAQ (reference sequence). CDR3 bases: TGTGCCAGCAGCCCAACAGTGGAGGATGAAAAACTGTTTTTT. Protein product: CASSPTVEDEKLFF.

CDR3 sequence reads: CASSVQGVGTGELFF. The CDR3 nucleotides are TGTGCCAGCAGCGTACAGGGAGTCGGCACCGGGGAGCTGTTTTTT. This rearrangement joins TRBV9 to TRBJ2-2, with D perhaps assigned TRBD1 or TRBD2 (5 bases each). The CDR3 runs to 15 residues. Germline CDR1 reads SGDLS; CDR2 reads YYNGEE. V was pared by 1 base and J by 4 bases, with 11 bases between.

The V and J genes are TRBV15 and TRBJ2-1, with 7 bases identical to TRBD2. CDR3 length: 17 amino acids. Germline-derived CDR1 and CDR2 are LNHNV and YYDKDF (reference sequence). J lost 9 bases, V lost 0 bases, and 14 bases had no gene match. The CDR3 sequence is CATSRDRLALAIGEQFF. The CDR3 DNA sequence: TGTGCCACCAGCAGAGATCGACTAGCTCTTGCAATTGGTGAGCAGTTCTTC.

This rearrangement joins TRBV7-9 to TRBJ1-1; D is perhaps TRBD1 (6 bases). Germline CDR1 reads SEHNR; CDR2 reads FQNEAQ (reference sequence). V gave up 8 bases and J gave up 5 bases, with 15 bases separating them. CDR3 length equals 13 residues. The CDR3 loop reads CASVVGGGTEAFF. The DNA of the CDR3 is TGTGCCAGCGTAGTCGGAGGGGGAACTGAAGCTTTCTTT.

The chain is built from TRBV4-1 and TRBJ2-7, with D perhaps being TRBD1 or TRBD2 (7 bases each). The V gene's germline CDR1 is MGHRA and CDR2 YSYEKL. This CDR3 has 16 amino acids. Trimming stripped 1 base from V and 3 bases from J, with 16 bases between. CDR3 residues: CASSQVSGTANYEQYF. As DNA, the CDR3 is TGCGCCAGCAGCCAAGTGAGCGGGACAGCGAACTACGAGCAGTACTTC.